Listed here are 7 T cell receptor beta chains from one sample, sequenced in a study of blood T cell repertoires in COVID-19. TCRdb keeps only in-frame clones here, not all; method: immunoSEQ multiplex PCR. The data show 250,000 to 350,000 clones, around 89% seen once. Source material: peripheral blood. These receptors all stem from a man younger than 40 with acute or convalescent COVID-19.

The chain joins TRBV5-5 to TRBJ2-3; tentatively, D is TRBD2 (6 bases). Trimming took 7 bases from V and 2 from J, leaving 17 bases between them. The V gene's germline CDR1 is SGHKS and CDR2 YYEKEE (reference sequence). The CDR3 extends over 15 amino acids. CDR3 protein: CASGAGRTYTDTQYF. The CDR3, as DNA: TGTGCCAGCGGCGCGGGGCGAACCTACACAGATACGCAGTATTTT.

The chain recombines TRBV3-1 (or the pseudogene TRBV3-2) with TRBJ2-2, with D possibly TRBD2 on 6 matching bases. The V gene's germline CDR1 is LGHDT and CDR2 YNNKEL (reference sequence). Trimming took 5 bases from V and 14 from J, leaving 21 bases between them. CDR3 length: 14 residues. CDR3 sequence: CASSKTLGGSRLFF. Here the CDR3 DNA reads TGTGCCAGCAGCAAGACCTTGGGGGGTTCCCGCCTGTTTTTT.

A remark on this clone: This same CDR3 is encoded by further DNA sequences in the sample. The chain has TRBV5-1 and TRBJ2-3; TRBD2 agrees at 8 bases. The trim removed 0 bases at V and 3 bases at J, leaving 3 bases unmatched. There are 15 residues in the CDR3. Germline V gives CDR1 SGHRS, CDR2 YFSETQ. The DNA for the CDR3 is TGCGCCAGCAGCTTGGCCGGGAGGGGGACAGATACGCAGTATTTT. The encoded protein is CASSLAGRGTDTQYF.

This clone was counted a single time. The V call is TRBV4-2, the J call TRBJ2-2, with 9 positions matching TRBD2. The germline CDR1 and CDR2 sequences are LGHNA and YNFKEQ. There are 18 residues in the CDR3. Germline trimming cut 4 bases from V and 5 bases from J; bases unmatched to any gene: 14. This CDR3 reads CASSRGILAGVFTGELFF. CDR3 nucleotide sequence: TGTGCCAGCAGCCGCGGGATTTTAGCGGGGGTTTTTACCGGGGAGCTGTTTTTT.

The CDR3 region is CASSPIQSSGNTIYF. The CDR3 nucleotides are TGTGCCAGCAGTCCTATACAGAGCTCTGGAAACACCATATATTTT. The chain is built from TRBV6-5 and TRBJ1-3; D gene uncertain. V lost 5 bases, J lost 0 bases, and 11 bases lay in between. Germline V gives CDR1 MNHEY, CDR2 SVGAGI. The CDR3 has 15 residues.

The genes are TRBV6-2 or TRBV6-3 and TRBJ2-4, with a possible D match to TRBD2 (6 bases). Trimming removed 2 bases at V and 2 bases at J, with 10 bases between. CDR3 size: 15 residues. Per germline, CDR1 MNHEY and CDR2 SVGEGT. CDR3: CASSYLGGTKNIQYF. The CDR3 region has the DNA TGTGCCAGCAGTTACCTGGGGGGAACCAAAAACATTCAGTACTTC.

The chain recombines TRBV25-1 with TRBJ2-6; unclear D gene. The germline V gene encodes CDR1 MGHDK and CDR2 SYGVNS. This CDR3 region has 17 residues. The V end was cut by 5 bases, the J end by 0 bases, with 14 bases between. The CDR3 loop reads CASSTPGSPSGANVLTF. CDR3 bases: TGTGCCAGCAGTACGCCCGGGTCGCCCTCTGGGGCCAACGTCCTGACTTTC.